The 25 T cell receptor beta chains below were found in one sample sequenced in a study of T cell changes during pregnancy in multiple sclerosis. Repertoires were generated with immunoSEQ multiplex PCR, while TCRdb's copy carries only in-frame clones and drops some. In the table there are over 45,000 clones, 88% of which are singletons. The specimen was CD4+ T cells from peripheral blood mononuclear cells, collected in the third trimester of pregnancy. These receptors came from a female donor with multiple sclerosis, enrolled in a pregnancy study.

The CDR3 spells CASSPSPRGATGELFF. Here the CDR3 DNA reads TGTGCCAGCAGTCCCAGCCCCCGGGGTGCCACCGGGGAGCTGTTTTTT. The gene calls are TRBV11-2 and TRBJ2-2; possibly TRBD2 for D (5 bases). The CDR3 spans 16 residues. Deletions cut 6 bases from V and 4 bases from J, with 18 bases between. CDR1 is SGHAT, CDR2 FQNNGV, per germline.

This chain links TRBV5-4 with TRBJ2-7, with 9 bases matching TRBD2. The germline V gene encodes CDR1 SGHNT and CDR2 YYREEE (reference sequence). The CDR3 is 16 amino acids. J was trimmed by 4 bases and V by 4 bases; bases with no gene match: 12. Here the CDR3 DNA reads TGTGCCAGCAGCCTTCCTGGGCTAGCGGGAAATTACGAGCAGTACTTC. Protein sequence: CASSLPGLAGNYEQYF.

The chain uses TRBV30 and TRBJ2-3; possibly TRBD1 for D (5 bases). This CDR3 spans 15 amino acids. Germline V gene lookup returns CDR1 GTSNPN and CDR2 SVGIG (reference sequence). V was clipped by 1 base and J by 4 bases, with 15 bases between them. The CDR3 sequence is CAWSDGQGGPDTQYF. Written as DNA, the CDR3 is TGTGCCTGGAGTGACGGGCAGGGTGGGCCAGATACGCAGTATTTT.

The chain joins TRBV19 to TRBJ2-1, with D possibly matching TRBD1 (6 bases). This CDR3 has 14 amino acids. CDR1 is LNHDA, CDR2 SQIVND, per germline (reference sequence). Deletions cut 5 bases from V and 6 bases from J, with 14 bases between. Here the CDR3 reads CASSLQDSPNEQFF. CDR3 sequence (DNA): TGTGCCAGTAGTTTGCAGGACAGCCCCAATGAGCAGTTCTTC.

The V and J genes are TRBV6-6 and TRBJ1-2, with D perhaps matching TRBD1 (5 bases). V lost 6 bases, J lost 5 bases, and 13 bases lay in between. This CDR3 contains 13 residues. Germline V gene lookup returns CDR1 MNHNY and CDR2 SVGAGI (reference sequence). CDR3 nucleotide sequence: TGTGCCAGCAGCCCCCAGGGTGGGTATGGCTACACCTTC. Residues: CASSPQGGYGYTF.

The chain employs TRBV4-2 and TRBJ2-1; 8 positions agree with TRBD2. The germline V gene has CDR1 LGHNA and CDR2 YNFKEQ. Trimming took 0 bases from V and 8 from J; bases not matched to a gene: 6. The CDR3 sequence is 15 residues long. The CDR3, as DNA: TGTGCCAGCAGCCAAGAATCCGGACTAGCAGATGAGCAGTTCTTC. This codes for CASSQESGLADEQFF.

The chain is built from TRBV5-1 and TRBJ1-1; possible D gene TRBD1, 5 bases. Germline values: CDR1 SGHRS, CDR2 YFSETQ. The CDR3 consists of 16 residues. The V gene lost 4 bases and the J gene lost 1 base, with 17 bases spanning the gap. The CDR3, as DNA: TGCGCCAGCAGCCCCACTGGCGGGACTACGAACACTGAAGCTTTCTTT. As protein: CASSPTGGTTNTEAFF.

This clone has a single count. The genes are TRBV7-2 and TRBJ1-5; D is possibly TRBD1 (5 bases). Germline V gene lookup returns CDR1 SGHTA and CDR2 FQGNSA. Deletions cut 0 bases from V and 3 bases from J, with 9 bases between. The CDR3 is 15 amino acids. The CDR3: CASSLAQTDNQPQHF. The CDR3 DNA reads TGTGCCAGCAGCTTAGCGCAGACAGACAATCAGCCCCAGCATTTT.

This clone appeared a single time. CDR3 sequence reads: CASSLVRETQYF. The CDR3 DNA reads as TGCGCCAGCAGCTTGGTGAGGGAGACCCAGTACTTC. This chain joins TRBV5-1 and TRBJ2-5; the D is unclear. Germline CDR1 is SGHRS and CDR2 is YFSETQ. V lost 0 bases, J lost 5 bases, and 5 bases lay in between. The CDR3 covers 12 residues. Complete variable domain (other parts from reference TRBV5-1 and TRBJ2-5): KAGVTQTPRYLIKTRGQQVTLSCSPISGHRSVSWYQQTPGQGLQFLFEYFSETQRNKGNFPGRFSGRQFSNSRSEMNVSTLELGDSALYLCASSLVRETQYFGPGTRLLVL.

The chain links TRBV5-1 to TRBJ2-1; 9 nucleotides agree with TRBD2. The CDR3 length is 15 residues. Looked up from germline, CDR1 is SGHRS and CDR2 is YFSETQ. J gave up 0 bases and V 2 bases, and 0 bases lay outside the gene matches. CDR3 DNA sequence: TGCGCCAGCAGCTTTAGCGGGAGCTCCTACAATGAGCAGTTCTTC. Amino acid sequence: CASSFSGSSYNEQFF.

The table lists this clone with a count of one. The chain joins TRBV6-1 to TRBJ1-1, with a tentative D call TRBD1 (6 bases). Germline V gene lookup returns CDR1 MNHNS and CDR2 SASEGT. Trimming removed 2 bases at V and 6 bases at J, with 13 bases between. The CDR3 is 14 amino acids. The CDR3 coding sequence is TGTGCCAGCAGTGAACCAGGGAAGGGGGCTGAAGCTTTCTTT. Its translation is CASSEPGKGAEAFF.

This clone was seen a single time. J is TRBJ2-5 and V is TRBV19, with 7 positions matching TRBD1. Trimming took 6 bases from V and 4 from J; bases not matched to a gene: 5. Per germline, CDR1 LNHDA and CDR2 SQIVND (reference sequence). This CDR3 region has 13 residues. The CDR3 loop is CASSSGQIETQYF. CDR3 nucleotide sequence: TGTGCCAGTAGCTCGGGACAGATAGAGACCCAGTACTTC. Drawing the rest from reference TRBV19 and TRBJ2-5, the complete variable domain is DGGITQSPKYLFRKEGQNVTLSCEQNLNHDAMYWYRQDPGQGLRLIYYSQIVNDFQKGDIAEGYSVSREKKESFPLTVTSAQKNPTAFYLCASSSGQIETQYFGPGTRLLVL.

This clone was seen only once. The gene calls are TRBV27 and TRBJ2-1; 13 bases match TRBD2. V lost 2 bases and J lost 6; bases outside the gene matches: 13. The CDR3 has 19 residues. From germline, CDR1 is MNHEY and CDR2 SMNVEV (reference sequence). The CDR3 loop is CASSLLRTSGSQRSNEQFF. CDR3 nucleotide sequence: TGTGCCAGCAGTTTACTCCGGACTAGCGGGAGCCAACGGAGCAATGAGCAGTTCTTC.

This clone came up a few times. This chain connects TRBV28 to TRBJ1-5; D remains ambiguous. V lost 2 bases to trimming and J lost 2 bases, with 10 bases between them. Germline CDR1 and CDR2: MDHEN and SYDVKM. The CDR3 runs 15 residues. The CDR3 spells CASSLVGGGNQPQHF. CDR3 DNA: TGTGCCAGCAGTTTAGTTGGAGGAGGCAATCAGCCCCAGCATTTT.

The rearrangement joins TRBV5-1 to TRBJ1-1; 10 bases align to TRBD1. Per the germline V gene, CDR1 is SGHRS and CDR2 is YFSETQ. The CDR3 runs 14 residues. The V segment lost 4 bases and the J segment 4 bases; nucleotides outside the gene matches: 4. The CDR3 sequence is CASSGTGESTEAFF. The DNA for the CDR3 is TGCGCCAGCAGCGGGACAGGGGAGAGCACTGAAGCTTTCTTT.

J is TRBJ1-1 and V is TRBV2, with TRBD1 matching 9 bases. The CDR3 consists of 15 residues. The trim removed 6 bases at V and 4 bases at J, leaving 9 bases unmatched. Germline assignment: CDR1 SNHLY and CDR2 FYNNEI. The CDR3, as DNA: TGTGCCAGCAGGGAACAGGGGGCTTTGAGCACTGAAGCTTTCTTT. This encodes CASREQGALSTEAFF.

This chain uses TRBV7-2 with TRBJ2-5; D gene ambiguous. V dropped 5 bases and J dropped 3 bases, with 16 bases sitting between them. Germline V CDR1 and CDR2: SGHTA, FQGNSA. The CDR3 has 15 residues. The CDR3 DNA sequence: TGTGCCAGCAGCCCCCCTGTCCGGGTTAAAGAGACCCAGTACTTC. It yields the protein CASSPPVRVKETQYF.

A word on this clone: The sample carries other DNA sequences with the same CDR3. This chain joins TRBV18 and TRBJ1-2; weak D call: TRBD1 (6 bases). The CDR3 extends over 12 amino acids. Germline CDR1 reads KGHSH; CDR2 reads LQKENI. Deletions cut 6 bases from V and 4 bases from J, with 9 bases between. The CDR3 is CASSQDSYGYTF. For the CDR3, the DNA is TGTGCCAGCTCTCAGGACAGCTATGGCTACACCTTC.

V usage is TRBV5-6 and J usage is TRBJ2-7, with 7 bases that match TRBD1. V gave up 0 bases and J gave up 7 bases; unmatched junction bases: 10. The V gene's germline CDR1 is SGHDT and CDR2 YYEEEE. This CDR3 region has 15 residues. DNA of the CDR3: TGTGCCAGCAGCTTGGGGGACAGAGCCTGGGGGGAGCAGTACTTC. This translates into CASSLGDRAWGEQYF.

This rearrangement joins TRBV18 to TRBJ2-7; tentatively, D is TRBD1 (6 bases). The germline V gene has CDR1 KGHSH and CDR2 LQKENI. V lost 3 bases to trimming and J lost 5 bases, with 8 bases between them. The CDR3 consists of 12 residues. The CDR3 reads CASSPTGDEQYF. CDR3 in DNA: TGTGCCAGCTCACCGACAGGTGACGAGCAGTACTTC. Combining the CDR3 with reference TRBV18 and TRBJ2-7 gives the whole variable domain NAGVMQNPRHLVRRRGQEARLRCSPMKGHSHVYWYRQLPEEGLKFMVYLQKENIIDESGMPKERFSAEFPKEGPSILRIQQVVRGDSAAYFCASSPTGDEQYFGPGTRLTVT.

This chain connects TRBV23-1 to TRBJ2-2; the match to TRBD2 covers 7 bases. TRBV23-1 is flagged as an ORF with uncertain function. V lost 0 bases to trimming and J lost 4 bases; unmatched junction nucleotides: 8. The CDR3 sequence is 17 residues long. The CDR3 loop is CASSQSRGDNCTGELFF. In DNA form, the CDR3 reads TGCGCCAGCAGTCAATCCCGGGGGGATAATTGCACCGGGGAGCTGTTTTTT.

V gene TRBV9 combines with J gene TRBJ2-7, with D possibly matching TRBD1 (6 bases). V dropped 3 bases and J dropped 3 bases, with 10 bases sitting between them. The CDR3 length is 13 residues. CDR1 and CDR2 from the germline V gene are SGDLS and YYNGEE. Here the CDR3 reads CASSDGRGYEQYF. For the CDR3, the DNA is TGTGCCAGCAGCGACGGCAGGGGCTACGAGCAGTACTTC.

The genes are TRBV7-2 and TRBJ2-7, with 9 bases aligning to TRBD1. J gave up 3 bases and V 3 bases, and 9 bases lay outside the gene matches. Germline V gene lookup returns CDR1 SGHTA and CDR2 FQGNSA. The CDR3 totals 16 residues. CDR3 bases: TGTGCCAGCAGCTTGTTACCGGGACAGGGCATCTACGAGCAGTACTTC. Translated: CASSLLPGQGIYEQYF.

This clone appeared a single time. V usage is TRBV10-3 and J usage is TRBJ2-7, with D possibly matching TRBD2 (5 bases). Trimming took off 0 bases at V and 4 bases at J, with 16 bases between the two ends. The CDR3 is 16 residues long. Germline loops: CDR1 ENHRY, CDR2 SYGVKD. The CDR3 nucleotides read TGTGCCATCAGTGAGTCGAAGAGGGCGGAGACTTACGAGCAGTACTTC. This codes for CAISESKRAETYEQYF.

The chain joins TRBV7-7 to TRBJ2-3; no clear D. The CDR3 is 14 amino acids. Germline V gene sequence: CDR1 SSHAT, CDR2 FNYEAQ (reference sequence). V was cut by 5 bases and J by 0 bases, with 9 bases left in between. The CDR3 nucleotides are TGTGCCAGCAGCCAGAATCCTAGCACAGATACGCAGTATTTT. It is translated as CASSQNPSTDTQYF.